This TCR beta chain originates from a study of shared clonotypes between healthy human individuals (dated by TCRdb to 2019 to 2021). A note on the overall study: A few men and a couple of women, aged 18 to 49 years, made up the cohort. To increase sequencing depth and limit assay-specific biases, different laboratories used diverse techniques to prepare libraries and sequence TCR repertoires. Per donor, three plates each were used for CD4 naive and CD4 memory, two for CD8 naive, and one for CD8 memory. To estimate repertoire size and how much clonotypes are shared between individuals, the study performed deep sequencing of blood TCR repertoires from 4 to 6 healthy adults. Between about 0.8 and 9 billion PBMCs per donor were obtained by leukapheresis.

Summary of the overall study and its limitations: Higher generation probabilities were observed for clonotypes shared by all four sorted-subset donors than for non-shared clonotypes. Because the study included only a small number of donors, the genetic and exposure-history diversity represented was limited. Based on pairwise subsampling, the degree of clonotype sharing among donors was expected to be affected by sequencing depth. Even with the large sequencing depth, rarefaction of the sorted-subset datasets indicated that sequencing was incomplete. When a few donors were compared, the shared fraction of clonotypes was around 5% for naive CD4, less than 4% for naive CD8, 2% to 2.5% for memory CD4, and roughly 0.4% for memory CD8. Naive subsets generally had larger estimated clonotype richness than memory subsets. Sampling was restricted to blood, and TCR repertoires in tissues likely differ from the TCR repertoires found in blood.

The donors were healthy, HIV-negative adults with no recently reported acute infections or vaccinations. All donors were Caucasian adults living in Nashville, Tennessee, USA. CD4+ T cells were enriched by magnetic negative selection, after which naive cells were positively selected on CD45RA and the negative fraction was taken as the memory subset. Blood was collected by leukapheresis, and PBMCs were isolated by Ficoll-Histopaque density gradient centrifugation and then cryopreserved in liquid nitrogen vapor phase. Purity and quantity of every magnetically sorted T cell population were checked by analytical flow cytometry. From each sorted fraction, genomic DNA was isolated and quantified by UV absorbance on a Nanodrop 2000c. On this clone: The specificity of this receptor is unknown. No qualities accompany the bases; no much larger clone lies one base away.

From its cysteine to its phenylalanine, the CDR3 spans 16 amino acids. The sequence is cut down to CDR3 DNA, 48 bases in frame from base 1. Based on the germline V gene, the CDR1 and CDR2 sequences are MNHNS and SASEGT. V is trimmed back by 0 bases and J by 8 bases, and the junction contains 11 bases that no gene match accounts for. TCR CDR3 regions were amplified from genomic DNA by multiplex PCR using the deep immunoSEQ assay. Extracted genomic DNA from each cell subset was distributed evenly across all wells of several immunoSEQ 96-well plates, and each plate was treated as a replicate. For sorted subsets, approximately 0.2 ug of genomic DNA, equivalent to 25,000 to 35,000 T cell genomes, went into each replicate PCR. Purified libraries were measured with a Qubit 3.0 fluorometer, size-checked on a Bioanalyzer 2100, and measured again with the KAPA Library Quantification kit. Each immunoSEQ 96-well plate was sequenced on its own single-read 150-cycle Illumina NextSeq 550 flow cell. As for how the authors treated the data: Because only junctional sequences without quality scores were contained in the immunoSEQ output, filtering matching that applied to full-length reads could not be performed. To assign V/J genes and CDR3, sequences were annotated using PyIR, a Python wrapper for IgBLAST v1.9, with IMGT germline references. Reads were filtered out if the reads had weak V/J assignments (E-value above 1e-6), no CDR3, stop codons, out-of-frame junctions, or ambiguous translated residues. V3J clonotypes were defined by identical inferred V gene, J gene, and CDR3 amino acid sequence. The percentage overlap between two repertoires was calculated by dividing the number of shared unique clonotypes by the size of the smaller repertoire. RTK rarefaction, the Chao1 estimator, and Recon v2.1 estimates of unobserved clonotypes were used to assess repertoire richness. OLGA was used to compute generation probabilities for all TCRbeta clonotypes that the gDNA method yielded from a handful of donors. The clones in this table, taken by TCRdb from immuneACCESS, are in-frame only. Not every clone is retained; where verified, under half of the shortfall comes from an unresolved V gene, and the cause of the rest is unknown. D and trimming were read from the DNA, whereas the V and J calls and clone size are those reported in that table. For this sample there are 2 million to 2.5 million clones; 85% to 95% appear just once. The ten largest make up about 0.37% of the sample.

The receptor was derived from a man between 18 and 29 years old in good health. Some clones in this sample may be carry-over from other donors' samples. Recombination connected TRBV6-1 to TRBJ1-2; a stretch of 8 junction bases matches TRBD1. The source material was naive CD4+ T cells from PBMCs. The sample's cell subset or site label, in plain terms: CD45RA+ positively selected. The bases are TGTGCCAGCAGTGAAGCGTTGACAGGGGCGATTTCCGGCTACACCTTC. Its protein product is CASSEALTGAISGYTF.